Listed below are T cell receptor beta chains from one sample, sequenced in a study of T-cell reconstitution after alpha-beta-depleted transplantation in children. From the PCR reads, TCRdb called clonotypes with MiXCR, one entry per CDR3 protein. The repertoire holds some 200,000 distinct CDR3 sequences, with around 8.9% as singletons. Sample: PBMCs from the stem cell graft donor, taken from the stem cell graft. The receptor set was obtained from a human donor who donated a stem cell graft to a child with SCID. The CDR3 runs from the conserved cysteine through the conserved F or W. The D gene is left open where the match is weak. For some rows the clone size is stated as once, few or many, or as a class when expanded; others skip it.

>many|TRBJ1-1|TRBV7-8|TRBD1
CASSLVVAGTENTEAFF
TGTGCCAGCAGCTTAGTTGTCGCCGGGACAGAGAACACTGAAGCTTTCTTT
>few|TRBJ1-2|TRBV5-1|NA
CASSLAFARRPNYGYTF
TGCGCCAGCAGCTTGGCCTTCGCACGTCGACCGAACTATGGCTACACCTTC
>many|TRBJ2-1|TRBV5-1|NA
CASALDVYNEQFF
TGCGCCAGCGCGTTGGACGTCTACAATGAGCAGTTCTTC
>many|TRBJ2-5|TRBV10-2|TRBD2
CASSYGGDFQETQYF
TGCGCCAGCAGCTACGGGGGGGACTTCCAAGAGACCCAGTACTTC
>many|TRBJ2-2|TRBV10-3|NA
CAISVGAQNTGELFF
TGTGCCATCAGTGTGGGGGCCCAGAACACCGGGGAGCTGTTTTTT
>many|TRBJ1-4|TRBV20-1|TRBD1
CSAGGGTGNEKLFF
TGCAGTGCTGGGGGCGGGACAGGGAATGAAAAACTGTTTTTT
>many|TRBJ1-1|TRBV5-1|NA
CASSLAGRLDTEAFF
TGCGCCAGCAGCTTGGCCGGACGGTTGGACACTGAAGCTTTCTTT
>few|TRBJ1-2|TRBV6-5|NA
CASSYSTSAHYGYTF
TGTGCCAGCAGTTACTCGACATCGGCTCACTATGGCTACACCTTC
>many|TRBJ1-6|TRBV7-2|NA
CASSSGRQGNSPLHF
TGTGCCAGCAGCTCCGGGCGGCAGGGGAATTCACCCCTCCACTTT
>many|TRBJ2-7|TRBV20-1|TRBD1
CSARTGGGNEQYF
TGCAGTGCCCGGACAGGGGGAGGGAACGAGCAGTACTTC
>many|TRBJ1-5|TRBV6-5|NA
CASSSDRNNQPQHF
TGTGCCAGCAGTTCGGACAGAAACAATCAGCCCCAGCATTTT
>many|TRBJ2-3|TRBV29-1|NA
CSVAPGGALSTDTQYF
TGCAGCGTTGCCCCAGGTGGGGCTTTAAGCACAGATACGCAGTATTTT
>many|TRBJ1-2|TRBV7-2|TRBD1
CASSIQTGDYGYTF
TGTGCCAGCAGCATTCAGACAGGGGATTATGGCTACACCTTC
>NA|TRBJ1-5|TRBV20-1|NA
CSAAAGGGHQPQHF
TGCAGTGCTGCTGCCGGAGGGGGTCATCAGCCCCAGCATTTT
>many|TRBJ2-3|TRBV20-1|NA
CSARDNRADFTDTQYF
TGCAGTGCTAGAGATAATAGGGCCGACTTTACAGATACGCAGTATTTT
>many|TRBJ2-3|TRBV7-9|TRBD2
CASSWRGEGTDTQYF
TGTGCCAGCAGCTGGCGGGGGGAAGGAACAGATACGCAGTATTTT
>many|TRBJ1-1|TRBV5-6|NA
CASSLALQGNTEAFF
TGTGCCAGCAGCTTGGCCTTGCAGGGAAACACTGAAGCTTTCTTT
>many|TRBJ1-2|TRBV20-1|TRBD1
CSAIYQYRGPGYTF
TGCAGTGCTATCTACCAGTACAGGGGACCTGGCTACACCTTC
>many|TRBJ2-5|TRBV28|NA
CASMGLQETQYF
TGTGCCAGCATGGGGCTTCAAGAGACCCAGTACTTC
>many|TRBJ1-1|TRBV7-9|NA
CASSSQGTNTEAFF
TGTGCCAGCAGCTCTCAGGGTACTAACACTGAAGCTTTCTTT
>few|TRBJ2-1|TRBV14|TRBD2
CASSQERSGGRLGNEQFF
TGTGCCAGCAGCCAAGAACGATCGGGGGGGCGGCTCGGCAATGAGCAGTTCTTC
>many|TRBJ1-2|TRBV7-9|NA
CASSLLRQDDGYTF
TGTGCCAGCAGCTTGCTCCGACAGGATGATGGCTACACCTTC
>many|TRBJ2-5|TRBV20-1|NA
CSASPEETQYF
TGCAGTGCTAGCCCCGAGGAGACCCAGTACTTC
>many|TRBJ1-1|TRBV20-1|NA
CSARDHGRGNTEAFF
TGCAGTGCTAGAGACCATGGAAGGGGGAACACTGAAGCTTTCTTT
>many|TRBJ2-5|TRBV29-1|TRBD1
CSVTTGYETQYF
TGCAGCGTTACGACAGGGTATGAGACCCAGTACTTC
>many|TRBJ2-1|TRBV20-1|TRBD2
CSAPTSSHNEQFF
TGCAGTGCCCCGACTAGCTCCCACAATGAGCAGTTCTTC
>once|TRBJ2-5|TRBV3-1|NA
CASSQGRDQETQYF
TGTGCCAGCAGCCAAGGCAGGGACCAAGAGACCCAGTACTTC